This TCR beta chain was identified in a study of monozygotic twins with inflammatory bowel disease. This CDR3 spans 18 amino acids. Germline V gene lookup returns CDR1 MGHRA and CDR2 YSYEKL. Each donor supplied about 2.5 ml of blood. Each UMI harboured a 6-nucleotide sample barcode and was appended via template switching. TCRdb processed the 5' RACE reads again and assigns one entry to each CDR3 protein, with no DNA. The data show roughly 140,000 distinct CDR3 sequences, and the top ten clones hold 2% to 2.5%. The receptor was derived from a human donor with ulcerative colitis or Crohn's disease, or a healthy co-twin of an affected twin (not recorded which). The gene calls are TRBV4-1 and TRBJ2-3; TCRdb reports TRBD2, a call that lacks DNA to check it against. The specimen was blood. The CDR3 reads CASSRGVSGGASTDTQYF.